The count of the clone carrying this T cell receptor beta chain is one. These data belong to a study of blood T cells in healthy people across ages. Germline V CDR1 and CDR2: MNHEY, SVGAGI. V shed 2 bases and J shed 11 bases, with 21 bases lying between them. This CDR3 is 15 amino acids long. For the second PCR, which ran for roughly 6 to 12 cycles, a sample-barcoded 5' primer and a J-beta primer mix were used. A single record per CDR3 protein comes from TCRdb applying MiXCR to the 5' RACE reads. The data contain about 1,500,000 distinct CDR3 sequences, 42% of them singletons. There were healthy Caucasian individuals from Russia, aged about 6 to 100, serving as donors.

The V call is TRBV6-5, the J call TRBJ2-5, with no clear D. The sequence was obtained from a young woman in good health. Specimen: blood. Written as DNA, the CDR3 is TGTGCCAGCAGTTACGGTGGCAGATCTGACAATGAGCAGTACTTC. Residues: CASSYGGRSDNEQYF.